This TCR beta chain is drawn from a study of breast tumors, draining lymph nodes, adjacent tissues. General study results and limits: Tumor and nontumor repertoires were significantly more similar in luminal-like than in basal-like breast cancer. Findings are consistent with lymph node origin and intratumoral expansion of most tumor T cells. Tumor repertoires ranked between lymph nodes and nontumor tissue in diversity, with V and J gene preferences.

This CDR3 spans 14 amino acids. V was pared by 5 bases and J by 6 bases, with 17 bases between. CDR1 SGHTA and CDR2 FQGTGA come from the germline V gene. The lymph nodes were axillary draining lymph nodes from breast cancer patients. TCRdb re-derived calls from the multiplex PCR reads in MiXCR, one entry per CDR3 protein. This repertoire shows over 70,000 distinct CDR3 sequences, around 29% found once; its top ten account for over 8%. Concerning this clonotype itself: No antigen is known for it.

Sequenced input: axillary lymph node tissue. This rearrangement joins TRBV7-3 to TRBJ2-7; D possibly matches TRBD1 or TRBD2 (5 bases each). The TCR sequence derives from a female donor with breast cancer. Some clones in this sample may be carry-over from other donors' samples. CDR3 bases: TGTGCCAGCAGCCCCCGGGACGCACCCGGCGAGCAGTACTTC. This sequence encodes CASSPRDAPGEQYF.